A selection of T cell receptor beta chains follows, all from one sample in a study of shared clonotypes between healthy human individuals. The protocol was immunoSEQ multiplex PCR, while the TCRdb copy is restricted to in-frame clones and leaves out a portion. The sample lists more than 500,000 clones; roughly 95% were seen once. Sequencing used naive CD8+ T cells sorted from blood. Receptor source: a woman aged 30 to 39 in good health. CDR3s include the opening cysteine and the closing phenylalanine or tryptophan. Each record gives: D gene, clone size, J gene, V gene, CDR3 protein, CDR3 DNA. D genes are given only for firm matches. Size values are once, few and many counts, or a class for expanded clones, and some rows have none.

D gene: -; clone size: -; J gene: TRBJ2-1; V gene: TRBV6-4; CDR3 protein: CASSDGTYNEQFF; CDR3 DNA: TGTGCCAGCAGTGACGGCACTTACAATGAGCAGTTCTTC
D gene: -; clone size: -; J gene: TRBJ2-3; V gene: TRBV2; CDR3 protein: CASSSPPDTQYF; CDR3 DNA: TGTGCCAGCAGTTCACCCCCCGATACGCAGTATTTT
D gene: -; clone size: -; J gene: TRBJ2-7; V gene: TRBV4-2; CDR3 protein: CASSPSGTAYEQYF; CDR3 DNA: TGTGCCAGCAGCCCCTCGGGGACCGCCTACGAGCAGTACTTC
D gene: -; clone size: -; J gene: TRBJ1-5; V gene: TRBV7-8; CDR3 protein: CASSLAHGGQPQHF; CDR3 DNA: TGTGCCAGCAGCTTAGCGCACGGCGGGCAGCCCCAGCATTTT
D gene: -; clone size: -; J gene: TRBJ2-2; V gene: TRBV11-2; CDR3 protein: CASPPIGPVGTGELFF; CDR3 DNA: TGTGCCAGCCCACCCATAGGTCCCGTAGGCACCGGGGAGCTGTTTTTT
D gene: -; clone size: -; J gene: TRBJ2-7; V gene: TRBV7-6; CDR3 protein: CASSLYAESYEQYF; CDR3 DNA: TGTGCCAGCAGCTTATACGCGGAGTCCTACGAGCAGTACTTC
D gene: TRBD2; clone size: -; J gene: TRBJ2-1; V gene: TRBV15; CDR3 protein: CATSRLAGDYNEQFF; CDR3 DNA: TGTGCCACCAGCAGACTAGCGGGAGACTACAATGAGCAGTTCTTC
D gene: -; clone size: few; J gene: TRBJ1-1; V gene: TRBV29-1; CDR3 protein: CSVNLNTEAFF; CDR3 DNA: TGCAGCGTGAACCTGAACACTGAAGCTTTCTTT
D gene: -; clone size: -; J gene: TRBJ1-5; V gene: TRBV6-5; CDR3 protein: CASSTGRNQPQHF; CDR3 DNA: TGTGCCAGCAGTACAGGACGCAATCAGCCCCAGCATTTT
D gene: -; clone size: -; J gene: TRBJ1-2; V gene: TRBV4-1; CDR3 protein: CASSPGFKKPQLITF; CDR3 DNA: TGCGCCAGCAGCCCGGGATTCAAGAAACCCCAGCTCATTACCTTC
D gene: -; clone size: -; J gene: TRBJ2-5; V gene: TRBV28; CDR3 protein: CASSLEAGSEQETQYF; CDR3 DNA: TGTGCCAGCAGTTTAGAGGCCGGGAGCGAACAAGAGACCCAGTACTTC
D gene: -; clone size: -; J gene: TRBJ1-1; V gene: TRBV7-9; CDR3 protein: CASSLERNTEAFF; CDR3 DNA: TGTGCCAGCAGCTTAGAACGTAACACTGAAGCTTTCTTT
D gene: -; clone size: -; J gene: TRBJ2-2; V gene: TRBV7-9; CDR3 protein: CASSLVERKNTGELFF; CDR3 DNA: TGTGCCAGCAGCTTAGTCGAGCGGAAGAACACCGGGGAGCTGTTTTTT
D gene: -; clone size: -; J gene: TRBJ1-5; V gene: TRBV19; CDR3 protein: CASTTSPWGGNQPQHF; CDR3 DNA: TGTGCCAGTACCACCTCACCATGGGGGGGCAATCAGCCCCAGCATTTT
D gene: TRBD2; clone size: -; J gene: TRBJ2-7; V gene: TRBV11-2; CDR3 protein: CASSPWGIAGVYEQYF; CDR3 DNA: TGTGCCAGCAGCCCCTGGGGGATAGCGGGAGTCTACGAGCAGTACTTC
D gene: TRBD2; clone size: -; J gene: TRBJ2-2; V gene: TRBV29-1; CDR3 protein: CSVEDLSGRPTGELFF; CDR3 DNA: TGCAGCGTTGAAGATCTAAGCGGGAGGCCCACCGGGGAGCTGTTTTTT
D gene: -; clone size: once; J gene: TRBJ2-7; V gene: TRBV10-1; CDR3 protein: CASRPYVCYEQYF; CDR3 DNA: TGCGCCAGCAGACCCTACGTGTGCTACGAGCAGTACTTC
D gene: -; clone size: -; J gene: TRBJ2-5; V gene: TRBV21-1; CDR3 protein: CASTTNKGGSGSQETQYF; CDR3 DNA: TGTGCCAGCACCACAAATAAGGGGGGTAGCGGGAGTCAAGAGACCCAGTACTTC
D gene: -; clone size: -; J gene: TRBJ2-7; V gene: TRBV7-9; CDR3 protein: CASSFLSGVSYEQYF; CDR3 DNA: TGTGCCAGCAGCTTCCTTTCGGGAGTTTCTTACGAGCAGTACTTC
D gene: -; clone size: -; J gene: TRBJ2-1; V gene: TRBV19; CDR3 protein: CASSARAGRYNEQFF; CDR3 DNA: TGTGCCAGTAGTGCCCGGGCAGGACGATACAATGAGCAGTTCTTC
D gene: -; clone size: -; J gene: TRBJ1-1; V gene: TRBV13; CDR3 protein: CASSLVTGTKGTEAFF; CDR3 DNA: TGTGCCAGCAGCTTAGTTACCGGGACAAAAGGCACTGAAGCTTTCTTT
D gene: -; clone size: few; J gene: TRBJ1-1; V gene: TRBV20-1; CDR3 protein: CSARDAAFF; CDR3 DNA: TGCAGTGCTAGAGATGCAGCTTTCTTT
D gene: TRBD2; clone size: -; J gene: TRBJ2-1; V gene: TRBV27; CDR3 protein: CASSLIAGSYEQFF; CDR3 DNA: TGTGCCAGCAGTTTAATAGCGGGATCTTATGAGCAGTTCTTC
D gene: TRBD2; clone size: -; J gene: TRBJ2-7; V gene: TRBV28; CDR3 protein: CASSLTSGSHEQYF; CDR3 DNA: TGTGCCAGCAGTTTAACTAGCGGGAGCCACGAGCAGTACTTC
D gene: TRBD2; clone size: -; J gene: TRBJ2-5; V gene: TRBV7-8; CDR3 protein: CASSLGLAGDRETQYF; CDR3 DNA: TGTGCCAGCAGCCTCGGACTAGCGGGAGATCGAGAGACCCAGTACTTC
D gene: TRBD2; clone size: -; J gene: TRBJ2-2; V gene: TRBV27; CDR3 protein: CASSLGGRFGELFF; CDR3 DNA: TGTGCCAGCAGTTTGGGCGGGAGATTCGGGGAGCTGTTTTTT
D gene: TRBD2; clone size: -; J gene: TRBJ2-1; V gene: TRBV19; CDR3 protein: CASKQTSESSYNEQFF; CDR3 DNA: TGTGCCAGTAAACAGACTAGCGAGAGCTCCTACAATGAGCAGTTCTTC
D gene: -; clone size: -; J gene: TRBJ1-5; V gene: TRBV2; CDR3 protein: CASSVVGELLQPQHF; CDR3 DNA: TGTGCCAGCAGCGTCGTAGGGGAACTCCTCCAGCCCCAGCATTTT
D gene: -; clone size: -; J gene: TRBJ2-1; V gene: TRBV28; CDR3 protein: CASSLGGDRYNEQFF; CDR3 DNA: TGTGCCAGCAGTTTAGGTGGGGACCGCTACAATGAGCAGTTCTTC
D gene: -; clone size: -; J gene: TRBJ2-1; V gene: TRBV2; CDR3 protein: CASGQFRDTTRNEQFF; CDR3 DNA: TGTGCCAGCGGACAATTTCGAGACACGACTAGAAATGAGCAGTTCTTC
D gene: -; clone size: -; J gene: TRBJ2-1; V gene: TRBV29-1; CDR3 protein: CSVISRDLKGDEQFF; CDR3 DNA: TGCAGCGTCATTAGCCGGGACCTAAAGGGCGATGAGCAGTTCTTC
D gene: TRBD1; clone size: -; J gene: TRBJ1-1; V gene: TRBV5-4; CDR3 protein: CASSLTGGTEAFF; CDR3 DNA: TGTGCCAGCAGCTTGACAGGGGGGACTGAAGCTTTCTTT
D gene: TRBD2; clone size: -; J gene: TRBJ2-1; V gene: TRBV7-9; CDR3 protein: CASSLQRGGGLATYNEQFF; CDR3 DNA: TGTGCCAGCAGCCTCCAGAGGGGGGGCGGACTAGCGACCTACAATGAGCAGTTCTTC